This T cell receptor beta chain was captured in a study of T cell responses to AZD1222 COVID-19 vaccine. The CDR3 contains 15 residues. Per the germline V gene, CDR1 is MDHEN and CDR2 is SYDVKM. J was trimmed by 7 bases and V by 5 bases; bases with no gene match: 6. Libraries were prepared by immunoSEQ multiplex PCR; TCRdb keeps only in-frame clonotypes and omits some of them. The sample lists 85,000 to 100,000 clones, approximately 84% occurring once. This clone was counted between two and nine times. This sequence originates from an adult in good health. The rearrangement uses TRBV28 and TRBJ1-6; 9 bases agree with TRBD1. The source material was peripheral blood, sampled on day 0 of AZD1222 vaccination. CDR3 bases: TGTGCCAGCAGTCTTCCGGGACAGGGCAATTCACCCCTCCACTTT. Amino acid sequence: CASSLPGQGNSPLHF.